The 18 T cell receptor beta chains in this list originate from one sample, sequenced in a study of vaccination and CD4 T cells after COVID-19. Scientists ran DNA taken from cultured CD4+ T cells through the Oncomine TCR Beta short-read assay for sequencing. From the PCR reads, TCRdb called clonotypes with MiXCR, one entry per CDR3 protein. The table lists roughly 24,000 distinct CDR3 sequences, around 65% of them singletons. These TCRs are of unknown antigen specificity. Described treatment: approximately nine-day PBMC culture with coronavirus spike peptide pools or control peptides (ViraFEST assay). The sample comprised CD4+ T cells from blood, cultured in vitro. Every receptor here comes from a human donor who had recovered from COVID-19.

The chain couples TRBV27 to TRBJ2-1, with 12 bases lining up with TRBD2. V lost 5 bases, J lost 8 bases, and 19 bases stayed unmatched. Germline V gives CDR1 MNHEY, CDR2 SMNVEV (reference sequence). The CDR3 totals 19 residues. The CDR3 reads CASSTTLAGGSSQRYEQFF. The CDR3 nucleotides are TGTGCCAGCAGTACCACACTAGCGGGAGGCTCCTCACAGCGGTATGAGCAGTTCTTC.

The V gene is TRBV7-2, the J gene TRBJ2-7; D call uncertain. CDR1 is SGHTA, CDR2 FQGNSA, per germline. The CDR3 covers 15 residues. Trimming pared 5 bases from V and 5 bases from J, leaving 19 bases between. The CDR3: CASSARVGFANEQYF. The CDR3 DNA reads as TGTGCCAGCAGCGCTAGGGTGGGTTTTGCGAACGAGCAGTACTTC.

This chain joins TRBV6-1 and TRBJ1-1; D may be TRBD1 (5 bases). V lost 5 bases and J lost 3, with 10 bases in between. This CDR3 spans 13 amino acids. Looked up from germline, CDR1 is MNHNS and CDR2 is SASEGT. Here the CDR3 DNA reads TGTGCCAGCAGTCGGGACTTATACACTGAAGCTTTCTTT. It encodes CASSRDLYTEAFF.

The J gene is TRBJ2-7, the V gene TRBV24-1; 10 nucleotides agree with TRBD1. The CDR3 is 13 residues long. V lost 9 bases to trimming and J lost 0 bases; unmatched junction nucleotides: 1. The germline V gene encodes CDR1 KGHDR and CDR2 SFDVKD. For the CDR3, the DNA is TGTGCCACCGGACAGGGGGGCTCCTACGAGCAGTACTTC. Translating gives CATGQGGSYEQYF.

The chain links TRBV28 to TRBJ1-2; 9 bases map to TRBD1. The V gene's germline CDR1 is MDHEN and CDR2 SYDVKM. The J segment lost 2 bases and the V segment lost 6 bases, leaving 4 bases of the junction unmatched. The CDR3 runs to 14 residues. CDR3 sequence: CASSPDRGNYGYTF. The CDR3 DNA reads TGTGCCAGCAGCCCCGACAGGGGGAACTATGGCTACACCTTC.

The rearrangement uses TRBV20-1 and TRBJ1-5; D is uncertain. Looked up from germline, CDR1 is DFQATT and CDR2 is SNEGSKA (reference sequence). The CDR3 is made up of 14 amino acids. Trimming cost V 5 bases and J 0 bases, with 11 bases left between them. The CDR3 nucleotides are TGCAGTGCTCTAGGGCAGAGTAGCAATCAGCCCCAGCATTTT. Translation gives CSALGQSSNQPQHF.

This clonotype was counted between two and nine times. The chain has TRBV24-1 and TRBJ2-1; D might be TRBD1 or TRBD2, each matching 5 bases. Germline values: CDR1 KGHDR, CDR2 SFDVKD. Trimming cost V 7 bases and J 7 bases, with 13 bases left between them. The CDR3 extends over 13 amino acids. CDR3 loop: CATSRDVLNEQFF. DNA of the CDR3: TGTGCCACCAGCCGGGACGTCCTGAATGAGCAGTTCTTC.

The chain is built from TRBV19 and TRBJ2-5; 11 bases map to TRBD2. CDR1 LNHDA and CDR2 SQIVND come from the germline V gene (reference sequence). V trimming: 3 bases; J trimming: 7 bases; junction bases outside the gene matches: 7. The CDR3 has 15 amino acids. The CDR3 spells CASSIGSGRGGTQYF. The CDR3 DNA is TGTGCCAGTAGTATCGGTAGCGGGAGGGGAGGGACCCAGTACTTC.

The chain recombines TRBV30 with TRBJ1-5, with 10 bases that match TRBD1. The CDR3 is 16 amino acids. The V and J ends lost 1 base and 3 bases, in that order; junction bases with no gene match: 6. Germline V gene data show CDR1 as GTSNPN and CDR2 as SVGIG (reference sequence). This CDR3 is CAWSGGTGAFNQPQHF. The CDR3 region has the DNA TGTGCCTGGAGTGGAGGGACAGGGGCCTTCAATCAGCCCCAGCATTTT.

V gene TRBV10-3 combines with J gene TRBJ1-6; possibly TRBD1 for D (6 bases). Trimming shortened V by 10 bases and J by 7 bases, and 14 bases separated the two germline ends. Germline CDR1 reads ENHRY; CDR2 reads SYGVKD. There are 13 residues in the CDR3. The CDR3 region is CATGDRTNSPLHF. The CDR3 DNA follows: TGTGCCACCGGAGACAGGACGAATTCACCCCTCCACTTT.

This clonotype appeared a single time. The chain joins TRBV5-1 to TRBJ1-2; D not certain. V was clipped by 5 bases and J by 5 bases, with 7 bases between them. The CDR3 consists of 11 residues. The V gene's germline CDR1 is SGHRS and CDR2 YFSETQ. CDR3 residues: CASSKGYGYTF. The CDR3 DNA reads TGCGCCAGCAGTAAAGGGTATGGCTACACCTTC.

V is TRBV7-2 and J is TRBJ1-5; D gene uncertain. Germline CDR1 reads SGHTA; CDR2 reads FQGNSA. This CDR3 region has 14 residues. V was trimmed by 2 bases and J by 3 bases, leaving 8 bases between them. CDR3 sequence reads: CASSLSADNQPQHF. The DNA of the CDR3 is TGTGCCAGCAGCTTATCGGCAGACAATCAGCCCCAGCATTTT.

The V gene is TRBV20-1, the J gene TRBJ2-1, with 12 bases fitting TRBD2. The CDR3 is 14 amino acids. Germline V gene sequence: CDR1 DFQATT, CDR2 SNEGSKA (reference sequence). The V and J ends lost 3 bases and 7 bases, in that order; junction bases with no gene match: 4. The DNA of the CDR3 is TGCAGTGCTAGGCGACTAGCGGGAGCGAATGAGCAGTTCTTC. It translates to CSARRLAGANEQFF.

CDR3 DNA sequence: TGTGCCAGCAGTCCCCGCGGGAGGGGCAATCAGCCCCAGCATTTT. Its protein is CASSPRGRGNQPQHF. The rearrangement uses TRBV27 and TRBJ1-5; unclear D gene. The CDR3 is made up of 15 amino acids. Trimming removed 5 bases from V and 2 bases from J, with 13 bases in between. Germline lookup yields CDR1 MNHEY and CDR2 SMNVEV (reference sequence).

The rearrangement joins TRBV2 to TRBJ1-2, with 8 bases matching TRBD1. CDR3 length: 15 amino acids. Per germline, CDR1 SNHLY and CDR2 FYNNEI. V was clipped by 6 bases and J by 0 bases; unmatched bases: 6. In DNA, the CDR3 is TGTGCCAGCAGGAAGGGACAGGTCGCTAACTATGGCTACACCTTC. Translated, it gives CASRKGQVANYGYTF.

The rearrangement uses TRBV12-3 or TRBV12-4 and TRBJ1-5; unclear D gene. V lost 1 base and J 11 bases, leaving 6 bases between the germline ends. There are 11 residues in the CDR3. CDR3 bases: TGTGCCAGCAGTTTAGGACGAGCCCAGCATTTT. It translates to CASSLGRAQHF.

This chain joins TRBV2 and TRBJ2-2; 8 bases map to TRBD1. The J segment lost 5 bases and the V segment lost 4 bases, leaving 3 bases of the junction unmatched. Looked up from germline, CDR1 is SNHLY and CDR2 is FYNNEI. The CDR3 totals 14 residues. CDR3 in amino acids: CASSVQGVTGELFF. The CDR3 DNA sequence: TGTGCCAGCAGTGTACAGGGGGTTACCGGGGAGCTGTTTTTT.

The CDR3 loop reads CTPMNVSGSREQFF. The CDR3 DNA is TGCACCCCGATGAATGTTAGCGGGTCACGGGAGCAGTTCTTC. The chain combines TRBV20-1 with TRBJ2-1, with TRBD2 identical over 7 bases. Looked up from germline, CDR1 is DFQATT and CDR2 is SNEGSKA (reference sequence). This CDR3 is built from 14 residues.